These T cell receptor beta chains were read from a single sample in a study of blood T cell repertoires in COVID-19. Method: immunoSEQ multiplex PCR; TCRdb's copy keeps in-frame clones and lacks some. Of a few hundred thousand clones listed, about 90% are singletons. Sequencing was done on a sample of PBMCs or T cells enriched from blood (not recorded which). All receptors come from a woman between 25 and 40 years old who had been exposed to COVID-19. Both conserved end residues are part of each CDR3. The D gene is left open where the match is weak. The listing skips clone size in some rows; elsewhere it reads once, few, many or a size class.

size,J,D,V,CDR3,DNA
-,TRBJ2-3,TRBD1,TRBV5-1,CASSHGQETDTQYF,TGCGCCAGCAGCCATGGACAGGAGACAGATACGCAGTATTTT
once,TRBJ2-5,-,TRBV18,CASSPQKRTEETQYF,TGTGCCAGCTCACCGCAAAAACGGACAGAAGAGACCCAGTACTTC
-,TRBJ1-4,-,TRBV7-6,CASSPGAATNEKLFF,TGTGCCAGCAGCCCCGGCGCGGCCACTAATGAAAAACTGTTTTTT
-,TRBJ2-7,TRBD2,TRBV28,CASRGGSSYEQYF,TGTGCCAGCAGGGGCGGGAGCTCCTACGAGCAGTACTTC
few,TRBJ1-2,-,TRBV7-9,CASSLVTRVYYGYTF,TGTGCCAGCAGCTTAGTTACCAGGGTCTACTATGGCTACACCTTC
-,TRBJ2-7,-,TRBV7-8,CASSIGIYEQYF,TGTGCCAGCAGCATCGGGATCTACGAGCAGTACTTC
-,TRBJ2-3,-,TRBV28,CASSSGQTGTSTDTQYF,TGTGCCAGCAGTTCCGGACAAACGGGCACTAGCACAGATACGCAGTATTTT
-,TRBJ2-1,-,TRBV28,CASSLWVSGAPQRSLNEQFF,TGTGCCAGCAGTTTATGGGTCTCCGGCGCGCCTCAAAGGAGCCTCAATGAGCAGTTCTTC
-,TRBJ2-5,-,TRBV14,CASSQGPNQETQYF,TGTGCCAGCAGCCAAGGGCCGAACCAAGAGACCCAGTACTTC
-,TRBJ1-4,TRBD1,TRBV10-3,CAIGRTGEVEKLFF,TGTGCCATCGGACGGACAGGGGAGGTTGAAAAACTGTTTTTT
-,TRBJ1-1,-,TRBV29-1,CSVEEAQNTEAFF,TGCAGCGTTGAGGAGGCGCAGAACACTGAAGCTTTCTTT
-,TRBJ1-5,-,TRBV5-1,CASSLGESNQPQHF,TGCGCCAGCAGCTTAGGGGAAAGCAATCAGCCCCAGCATTTT
-,TRBJ2-4,-,TRBV19,CASSIVSVAKNIQYF,TGTGCCAGTAGTATAGTTAGCGTAGCCAAAAACATTCAGTACTTC
-,TRBJ1-1,-,TRBV7-8,CASSLGQSPHTEAFF,TGTGCCAGCAGCTTAGGACAGTCGCCCCACACTGAAGCTTTCTTT
-,TRBJ1-5,-,TRBV28,CASSPDSDQPQHF,TGTGCCAGCAGTCCTGACAGCGATCAGCCCCAGCATTTT
-,TRBJ2-7,TRBD2,TRBV3-1/TRBV3-2,CASSTGTSRYEQYF,TGTGCCAGCAGCACGGGGACTAGCCGCTACGAGCAGTACTTC
-,TRBJ1-2,TRBD1,TRBV27,CASSADRVGYTF,TGTGCCAGCAGTGCGGACAGGGTTGGCTACACCTTC
-,TRBJ1-3,-,TRBV7-3,CASSLIGGATGNTIYF,TGTGCCAGCAGCTTAATTGGAGGGGCGACTGGAAACACCATATATTTT
-,TRBJ2-1,-,TRBV7-7,CASSLGALKSSRGNNEQFF,TGTGCCAGCAGCTTAGGGGCCCTGAAGTCCTCCCGGGGTAACAATGAGCAGTTCTTC
-,TRBJ2-5,TRBD1,TRBV23-1,CASSQHRGRGETQYF,TGCGCCAGCAGTCAACACAGGGGGCGCGGAGAGACCCAGTACTTC
-,TRBJ1-1,TRBD1,TRBV7-6,CASSLGRGLRTEAFF,TGTGCCAGCAGCTTAGGCAGGGGGCTAAGAACTGAAGCTTTCTTT
-,TRBJ2-1,TRBD2,TRBV5-6,CASSLWVAGGSYNEQFF,TGTGCCAGCAGCTTGTGGGTAGCGGGAGGATCCTACAATGAGCAGTTCTTC
-,TRBJ1-5,-,TRBV28,CASSFPRGEGNQPQHF,TGTGCCAGCAGTTTTCCCCGGGGGGAAGGCAATCAGCCCCAGCATTTT
-,TRBJ1-2,-,TRBV11-3,CASSLVFARSQSAGYTF,TGTGCCAGCAGCTTAGTATTTGCCAGGTCTCAGTCTGCGGGCTACACCTTC
few,TRBJ1-5,-,TRBV30,CAWNTGYSNQPQHF,TGTGCCTGGAATACGGGGTATAGCAATCAGCCCCAGCATTTT
-,TRBJ2-2,TRBD2,TRBV27,CASSSPPKTSGTYTGELFF,TGTGCCAGCAGTTCACCCCCGAAGACTAGCGGGACGTACACCGGGGAGCTGTTTTTT
-,TRBJ1-1,-,TRBV15,CATSRVEPGEYEAFF,TGTGCCACCAGCAGAGTGGAGCCCGGGGAATACGAAGCTTTCTTT
-,TRBJ2-1,-,TRBV19,CATRGGGSYNEQFF,TGTGCCACCAGGGGTGGCGGGAGCTACAATGAGCAGTTCTTC
-,TRBJ2-6,-,TRBV19,CASSIETGSGANVLTF,TGTGCCAGTAGTATTGAGACAGGCTCTGGGGCCAACGTCCTGACTTTC
-,TRBJ2-3,-,TRBV11-2,CASSLLAGSATDTQYF,TGTGCCAGCAGCTTATTGGCGGGGTCCGCCACAGATACGCAGTATTTT
-,TRBJ2-5,TRBD2,TRBV5-1,CASSLAGRAGKETQYF,TGCGCCAGCAGCTTGGCCGGGCGAGCGGGAAAAGAGACCCAGTACTTC
once,TRBJ2-1,-,TRBV19,CASSDGAYNEQFF,TGTGCCAGTAGCGACGGAGCCTACAATGAGCAGTTCTTC
-,TRBJ2-5,TRBD2,TRBV30,CAWGRWAGGRLETQYF,TGTGCCTGGGGCCGTTGGGCGGGAGGGAGGCTGGAGACCCAGTACTTC
-,TRBJ2-1,-,TRBV12-3/TRBV12-4,CASSFGGNEQFF,TGTGCCAGCAGTTTCGGAGGGAATGAGCAGTTCTTC
-,TRBJ2-7,-,TRBV11-2,CASSSSGTVYEQYF,TGTGCCAGCAGTTCATCCGGGACTGTCTACGAGCAGTACTTC
once,TRBJ2-1,-,TRBV4-1,CASSQDSGPKNEQFF,TGCGCCAGCAGCCAAGATAGTGGGCCCAAAAATGAGCAGTTCTTC
-,TRBJ2-7,TRBD1,TRBV5-4,CASSLLGQGAHEQYF,TGTGCCAGCAGCTTGCTCGGACAGGGGGCCCACGAGCAGTACTTC
-,TRBJ2-7,TRBD1,TRBV11-2,CASSRPYRGYEQYF,TGTGCCAGCAGTCGACCTTACAGGGGCTACGAGCAGTACTTC
-,TRBJ1-6,-,TRBV12-3/TRBV12-4,CASSAGFRSPLHF,TGTGCCAGCAGCGCAGGCTTTCGTTCACCCCTCCACTTT
once,TRBJ1-5,-,TRBV6-6,CASSYSGQGPQHF,TGTGCCAGCAGTTACTCGGGTCAGGGGCCCCAGCATTTT
-,TRBJ2-1,TRBD2,TRBV14,CASSQDGGLAGDGEQFF,TGTGCCAGCAGCCAAGATGGAGGACTAGCGGGAGATGGTGAGCAGTTCTTC
-,TRBJ1-3,-,TRBV11-3,CASSFGGYSGNTIYF,TGTGCCAGCAGCTTCGGGGGATACTCTGGAAACACCATATATTTT
-,TRBJ2-5,TRBD1,TRBV14,CASSEFVAGGPQETQYF,TGTGCCAGCAGCGAGTTTGTGGCAGGGGGCCCCCAAGAGACCCAGTACTTC
-,TRBJ2-7,TRBD1,TRBV28,CASSFSGGFDEQYF,TGTGCCAGCAGTTTCTCAGGGGGCTTCGACGAGCAGTACTTC
-,TRBJ1-1,-,TRBV6-5,CASSYSGGTFF,TGTGCCAGCAGTTACTCAGGGGGAACTTTCTTT
-,TRBJ2-7,-,TRBV30,CAWSVQGGVEQYF,TGTGCCTGGAGTGTACAAGGGGGAGTCGAGCAGTACTTC
-,TRBJ1-2,TRBD1,TRBV7-9,CASSLAGQGPEGYTF,TGTGCCAGCAGCTTAGCTGGACAGGGGCCGGAGGGCTACACCTTC
once,TRBJ1-5,-,TRBV19,CASSIDGGARQPQHF,TGTGCCAGTAGTATAGATGGGGGGGCTAGGCAGCCCCAGCATTTT
once,TRBJ2-1,TRBD2,TRBV5-6,CASSLRREASNEQFF,TGTGCCAGCAGCTTGCGGCGGGAGGCCTCCAATGAGCAGTTCTTC
-,TRBJ1-1,-,TRBV13,CASSIRSTEAFF,TGTGCCAGCAGCATCAGGTCAACTGAAGCTTTCTTT
few,TRBJ2-7,-,TRBV28,CASLRSPYEQYF,TGTGCCAGCTTGCGATCTCCCTACGAGCAGTACTTC